This T cell receptor beta chain is drawn from a study of T cell responses to AZD1222 COVID-19 vaccine (dated by TCRdb to the early 2020s). At the level of the whole study: A total of around 240 trial participants underwent TCR sequencing, of whom roughly 210 had received two doses of AZD1222 and around 25 had received two doses of the MenACWY control vaccine. Trial participants were enrolled by age into 18-55, 56-69 and 70-plus year subgroups, with around 150, 28 and 57 TCR-sequenced participants respectively.

General findings and caveats noted by the study authors: The 56-69-year group was small, and its depth increase did not reach significance, likely because of low power. Because no samples from the day 14 peak response were available, repertoires could be characterized only after the peak T cell response. The whole spike protein was spanned by vaccine-associated CD4 TCRs, and dominant responses were seen in regions 160-218 and 743-854. Conclusions about previously exposed vaccinees are limited, since just a handful of AZD1222 recipients were seropositive for SARS-CoV-2 at baseline. Most participants were white British and females outnumbered males, and the authors suggested that clonal diversity may have been underestimated. A significant rise in spike-specific TCR breadth and depth was observed after two AZD1222 doses relative to day 0 and relative to MenACWY recipients. Epitopes outside the regions mutated in the B.1.351 and B.1.1.7 variants were reportedly recognized by nearly half of the unique spike-specific TCRs.

The CDR3 regions of human TCRbeta chains were analyzed by immunosequencing. As for how the authors treated the data: Repertoire TCRs were checked for matches against a reference library of SARS-CoV-2-specific TCRs that had been generated using the MIRA antigen-specificity platform. Breadth meant the fraction of unique TCRs that were SARS-CoV-2-associated, whereas depth meant the fraction of total T cells that were SARS-CoV-2-associated. Using the MIRA data, each spike-specific TCR was mapped to the spike region that the TCR reacts to and placed in a CD4 or CD8 class. Log10-transformed breadth and depth values were compared by one-way ANOVA with Sidak's multiple comparisons tests. TCRdb mirrors the immuneACCESS table, restricted to in-frame sequences. Some clones are absent from its copies; in checked studies, under half trace to an unresolved V gene, and the reason for the others is unknown. Clone size and V and J calls were adopted from that table, with D and trimming inferred from the DNA. The sample table lists 160,000 or so clones, 85% to 95% of them with a count of one. The ten largest account for approximately 1.6% of the sample.

This clone was recorded once. Its antigen remains undetermined. No qualities accompany the bases; no much larger clone lies one base away. Germline trimming: 5 bases from V, 0 bases from J; junction bases outside gene matches: 4. The CDR3, cysteine through phenylalanine, is 15 amino acids long. The CDR3 DNA has 45 bases and is translated from base 1. CDR1 and CDR2, looked up from the germline V gene, are SGDLS and YYNGEE. The time point label corresponds to: about 28 days (+/-7) after the second vaccine dose. AZD1222 recipients whose second dose came at about 4 weeks and those whose second dose came at about 12 weeks were combined into one group, since spike-specific TCR depth and breadth did not differ between the two schedules. Vaccinee samples were obtained from the UK trials COV001 and COV002, which included a single-blind randomized controlled phase 2/3 trial of AZD1222 (ChAdOx1 nCoV-19) in healthy adults. For TCRbeta chain sequencing, PBMC samples from trial participants were taken at day 0 and at day 28 after the second dose.

The chain couples TRBV9 to TRBJ1-1; 10 middle bases align to TRBD1. The sequencing used peripheral blood, collected 28 days after the second AZD1222 dose. This TCR derives from an adult who received the AZD1222 COVID-19 vaccine. In nucleotide form, the sequence is TGTGCCAGCAGAGCCGGGACAGGGGTGAACACTGAAGCTTTCTTT. This is translated as CASRAGTGVNTEAFF.